The 30 T cell receptor beta chains given below trace back to one sample, sequenced in a study of control samples from healthy donors and cancer patients. The assay was immunoSEQ multiplex PCR, and TCRdb's table has in-frame clones only and misses some. The profile covers 80,000 to 100,000 clones, with roughly 92% appearing a single time and under 4% taken by the ten largest. Specimen: blood. The receptor set was obtained from a human donor in good health. The donor label of this sample is uncertain.

This rearrangement joins TRBV30 to TRBJ1-2; D possibly corresponds to TRBD1 (5 bases). V shed 5 bases and J shed 8 bases, with 18 bases lying between them. The CDR3 runs 13 residues. From germline, CDR1 is GTSNPN and CDR2 SVGIG (reference sequence). CDR3: CAWGEGQHRGYTF. Here the CDR3 DNA reads TGTGCCTGGGGGGAAGGGCAGCACAGGGGCTACACCTTC.

V is TRBV29-1 and J is TRBJ1-3, with 7 bases identical to TRBD1. The CDR3 length is 15 residues. With 4 bases clipped from V and 0 bases from J, the junction kept 6 bases outside the gene matches. Germline V gives CDR1 SQVTM, CDR2 ANQGSEA. The CDR3 bases are TGCAGCGTTGTAGGGGGCGCGAGCTCTGGAAACACCATATATTTT. It specifies CSVVGGASSGNTIYF.

J is TRBJ2-5 and V is TRBV12-3 or TRBV12-4; either TRBD1 or TRBD2 may fit D (6 bases each). V lost 11 bases, J lost 2 bases, and 15 bases lay in between. The CDR3 is made up of 13 amino acids. CDR3: CAGSRGVQETQYF. In DNA form, the CDR3 reads TGTGCCGGCTCGAGGGGGGTGCAAGAGACCCAGTACTTC.

The J gene is TRBJ1-3, the V gene TRBV9; 12 bases are shared with TRBD1. The V gene end was trimmed by 1 base and the J gene end by 4 bases; junction bases not matched to a gene: 3. Germline assignment: CDR1 SGDLS and CDR2 YYNGEE. CDR3 length equals 16 residues. The CDR3 sequence is CASSVKGTGGGNTIYF. The CDR3 DNA sequence: TGTGCCAGCAGCGTAAAGGGGACAGGGGGCGGAAACACCATATATTTT.

The gene calls are TRBV23-1 and TRBJ2-7; D is undetermined. TRBV23-1 is noted as an ORF with a role that remains uncertain. Trimming took 6 bases from V and 7 from J, leaving 19 bases between them. This CDR3 spans 14 amino acids. CDR3 sequence reads: CASSRRIFWKEQYV. The CDR3 DNA is TGCGCCAGCAGCCGACGGATCTTCTGGAAGGAGCAGTACGTC.

This chain connects TRBV5-6 to TRBJ1-6; 8 bases agree with TRBD1. The CDR3 runs 16 residues. V lost 4 bases, J lost 5 bases, and 8 bases stayed unmatched. CDR1 and CDR2 (germline): SGHDT, YYEEEE. CDR3 amino acids: CASSTGQVSDNSPLHF. The DNA of the CDR3 is TGTGCCAGCAGCACGGGACAGGTGTCCGATAATTCACCCCTCCACTTT. Variable domain in full (rest from reference TRBV5-6 and TRBJ1-6): DAGVTQSPTHLIKTRGQQVTLRCSPKSGHDTVSWYQQALGQGPQFIFQYYEEEERQRGNFPDRFSGHQFPNYSSELNVNALLLGDSALYLCASSTGQVSDNSPLHFGNGTRLTVT.

The chain has TRBV25-1 and TRBJ2-1; D possibly corresponds to TRBD1 (6 bases). The CDR3 is 15 residues long. Looked up from germline, CDR1 is MGHDK and CDR2 is SYGVNS. The V end was cut by 2 bases, the J end by 0 bases, with 8 bases between. CDR3 in DNA: TGTGCCAGCAGTGAACAGGGGAGCTCCTACAATGAGCAGTTCTTC. Translating it yields CASSEQGSSYNEQFF.

The V call is TRBV6-2 or TRBV6-3, the J call TRBJ2-1; D is tentatively TRBD1 or TRBD2 (5 bases each). The CDR3 has 14 residues. The V gene's germline CDR1 is MNHEY and CDR2 SVGEGT. V was trimmed by 5 bases and J by 4 bases, leaving 12 bases between them. CDR3 coding DNA: TGTGCCAGCAGTAACGGGGCGTCTTACAATGAGCAGTTCTTC. It codes for CASSNGASYNEQFF.

This clone was recorded once. The chain carries TRBV12-3 or TRBV12-4 and TRBJ2-3; D may correspond to TRBD1 or TRBD2 (5 bases each). This CDR3 contains 13 residues. V was pared by 6 bases and J by 5 bases, with 12 bases between. CDR3 residues: CASSLRDVDTQYF. The DNA of the CDR3 is TGTGCCAGCAGCCTCCGGGACGTAGATACGCAGTATTTT.

This clone showed up just a few times. The V gene is TRBV11-1, the J gene TRBJ2-1, with TRBD2 identical over 7 bases. CDR3 length: 13 amino acids. V lost 8 bases to trimming and J lost 7 bases; unmatched junction nucleotides: 8. The germline CDR1 and CDR2 sequences are SGHAT and FQDESV (reference sequence). The CDR3 nucleotides are TGTGCCAGCGAGAAGGGAGGGGCTAATGAGCAGTTCTTC. It translates to CASEKGGANEQFF.

J is TRBJ1-1 and V is TRBV11-2; 7 nucleotides agree with TRBD1. The V gene's germline CDR1 is SGHAT and CDR2 FQNNGV. V trimming: 5 bases; J trimming: 2 bases; junction bases outside the gene matches: 17. This CDR3 region has 18 residues. The CDR3 sequence is CASSPPSFQGQPNTEAFF. The CDR3 region has the DNA TGTGCCAGCAGCCCACCCTCCTTTCAGGGACAGCCTAACACTGAAGCTTTCTTT. Full variable domain (outside the CDR3, taken from reference TRBV11-2 and TRBJ1-1): EAGVAQSPRYKIIEKRQSVAFWCNPISGHATLYWYQQILGQGPKLLIQFQNNGVVDDSQLPKDRFSAERLKGVDSTLKIQPAKLEDSAVYLCASSPPSFQGQPNTEAFFGQGTRLTVV.

The chain combines TRBV28 with TRBJ1-6, with 9 bases identical to TRBD1. The J segment lost 7 bases and the V segment lost 8 bases, leaving 0 bases of the junction unmatched. The germline V gene has CDR1 MDHEN and CDR2 SYDVKM. This CDR3 contains 12 residues. The chain's CDR3 is CASGTGNSPLHF. The CDR3, as DNA: TGTGCCAGCGGGACAGGGAATTCACCCCTCCACTTT.

The rearrangement joins TRBV10-3 to TRBJ2-7, with D tentatively TRBD1 (6 bases). CDR3 length equals 15 residues. The germline CDR1 and CDR2 sequences are ENHRY and SYGVKD. The V end lost 3 bases, the J end lost 5 bases, and 17 bases lay between the germline ends. In nucleotides, the CDR3 is TGTGCCATCAGTGATGGATACAGGGACACCCACGAGCAGTACTTC. This codes for CAISDGYRDTHEQYF.

The V and J genes are TRBV10-3 and TRBJ1-2, with D tentatively TRBD1 (6 bases). Looked up from germline, CDR1 is ENHRY and CDR2 is SYGVKD. Trimming shortened V by 2 bases and J by 5 bases, and 9 bases separated the two germline ends. The CDR3 is made up of 13 amino acids. CDR3 nucleotide sequence: TGTGCCATCAGTGAGCAGGGGCGGTATGGCTACACCTTC. Residues: CAISEQGRYGYTF.

The genes are TRBV6-5 and TRBJ1-2, with TRBD1 as a possible D gene (5 bases). The CDR3 covers 14 residues. Trimming took off 7 bases at V and 4 bases at J, with 16 bases between the two ends. Germline V CDR1 and CDR2: MNHEY, SVGAGI. The CDR3 reads CASTEGTYLYGYTF. The CDR3 DNA reads TGTGCCAGCACGGAGGGGACCTACCTCTATGGCTACACCTTC.

The V and J genes are TRBV27 and TRBJ2-1; D remains ambiguous. The CDR3 consists of 15 residues. Germline V gene sequence: CDR1 MNHEY, CDR2 SMNVEV (reference sequence). The germline V and J ends were trimmed by 6 bases and 0 bases, with 12 bases remaining between them. CDR3 nucleotide sequence: TGTGCCAGCAGACTTCACTACCGCTCCTACAATGAGCAGTTCTTC. The encoded protein is CASRLHYRSYNEQFF.

V usage is TRBV6-1 and J usage is TRBJ1-5; a possible D gene is TRBD1 (6 bases). V lost 4 bases and J lost 0, with 16 bases in between. The germline V gene encodes CDR1 MNHNS and CDR2 SASEGT. The length of the CDR3 is 17 residues. Written as DNA, the CDR3 is TGTGCCAGCAGTGGGTACAGGGAAGGTTCTAGCAATCAGCCCCAGCATTTT. This codes for CASSGYREGSSNQPQHF.

The genes are TRBV10-1 and TRBJ1-2; 9 bases align to TRBD1. This CDR3 region has 16 residues. Per germline, CDR1 WNHNN and CDR2 SYGVQD (reference sequence). The V segment lost 4 bases and the J segment 2 bases; nucleotides outside the gene matches: 8. CDR3 coding DNA: TGCGCCAGCAGTGGTAGCCTTGACAGGGGGAACTATGGCTACACCTTC. Its protein product is CASSGSLDRGNYGYTF.

This chain connects TRBV28 to TRBJ1-1, with D tentatively TRBD1 (5 bases). The CDR3 length is 14 residues. Per the germline V gene, CDR1 is MDHEN and CDR2 is SYDVKM. With 3 bases removed from V and 5 bases from J, the gap between germline ends came to 13 bases. CDR3 sequence: CASSLGQGQTEAFF. The CDR3 DNA reads TGTGCCAGCAGTTTGGGCCAGGGTCAAACTGAAGCTTTCTTT.

The chain joins TRBV19 to TRBJ1-5; possibly TRBD1 for D (5 bases). Trimming stripped 1 base from V and 2 bases from J, with 15 bases between. From germline, CDR1 is LNHDA and CDR2 SQIVND (reference sequence). The CDR3 extends over 17 amino acids. In DNA form, the CDR3 reads TGTGCCAGTAGTATAGTTGGGGGAGGGGATCGCAATCAGCCCCAGCATTTT. Amino acid sequence: CASSIVGGGDRNQPQHF.

V gene TRBV15 combines with J gene TRBJ1-4; no firm D call. V shed 1 base and J shed 7 bases, with 13 bases lying between them. CDR3 length equals 15 residues. Looked up from germline, CDR1 is LNHNV and CDR2 is YYDKDF (reference sequence). The CDR3 DNA is TGTGCCACCAGCAGAGTTAGCCGTTTGGGTGAAAAACTGTTTTTT. Its translation is CATSRVSRLGEKLFF.

This chain uses TRBV4-2 with TRBJ2-2; TRBD1 matches 7 bases. This CDR3 region has 15 residues. Germline V gene sequence: CDR1 LGHNA, CDR2 YNFKEQ. After removal of 5 bases from V and 6 bases from J, the junction contained 9 bases not matched to a gene. CDR3 amino acids: CASSNPDRLPGELFF. CDR3 DNA sequence: TGTGCCAGCAGCAACCCGGACAGGCTGCCCGGGGAGCTGTTTTTT.

The chain couples TRBV15 to TRBJ1-2; a weak D match, TRBD1 (6 bases). This CDR3 is built from 19 residues. Per germline, CDR1 LNHNV and CDR2 YYDKDF (reference sequence). V lost 0 bases to trimming and J lost 2 bases, with 22 bases between them. DNA for the CDR3: TGTGCCACCAGCAGAGATGGCCGGACAGTCCCCTATTCCAACTATGGCTACACCTTC. This gives the protein CATSRDGRTVPYSNYGYTF.

The genes are TRBV5-1 and TRBJ1-1; TRBD1 might be the D (6 bases). Germline V gene sequence: CDR1 SGHRS, CDR2 YFSETQ. V shed 2 bases and J shed 8 bases, with 13 bases lying between them. CDR3 length equals 13 residues. Here the CDR3 reads CASSFGTTSEAFF. In nucleotides, the CDR3 is TGCGCCAGCAGCTTCGGGACAACTTCCGAAGCTTTCTTT.

The V and J genes are TRBV28 and TRBJ1-4; D gene uncertain. The CDR3 spans 14 residues. V gave up 6 bases and J gave up 4 bases, with 12 bases separating them. Germline CDR1 is MDHEN and CDR2 is SYDVKM. For the CDR3, the DNA is TGTGCCAGCAGGAGGTCGTTCTTTAATGAAAAACTGTTTTTT. Residues: CASRRSFFNEKLFF.

CDR3 DNA: TGTGCCAGCAGTCCCGTTGGTTCGCGAAGCAATCAGCCCCAGCATTTT. Its translation is CASSPVGSRSNQPQHF. The chain couples TRBV27 to TRBJ1-5; D is ambiguous. Germline V gene data show CDR1 as MNHEY and CDR2 as SMNVEV (reference sequence). With 5 bases removed from V and 1 base from J, the gap between germline ends came to 15 bases. The CDR3 contains 16 residues.

This rearrangement joins TRBV7-2 to TRBJ2-7; possibly TRBD2 for D (5 bases). Germline loops: CDR1 SGHTA, CDR2 FQGNSA. This CDR3 is built from 11 residues. Between the trimmed V and J ends, which lost 7 bases and 12 bases, there was a span of 16 bases. The CDR3: CASNTGNLPYF. CDR3 coding DNA: TGTGCCAGCAACACCGGGAACCTCCCGTACTTC.

This clone was detected once. The chain has TRBV19 and TRBJ1-1, with D possibly being TRBD1 (5 bases). Trimming cost V 4 bases and J 10 bases, with 19 bases left between them. From germline, CDR1 is LNHDA and CDR2 SQIVND (reference sequence). The CDR3 covers 14 residues. CDR3 in DNA: TGTGCCAGTAGTACCCCGGCAGGGAGGTTAGGAGCTTTCTTT. It codes for CASSTPAGRLGAFF.

This clone appeared once. The V and J genes are TRBV5-1 and TRBJ2-5; TRBD1 matches 8 bases. The length of the CDR3 is 16 residues. Germline CDR1 is SGHRS and CDR2 is YFSETQ. V trimming: 4 bases; J trimming: 5 bases; junction bases outside the gene matches: 13. CDR3 DNA sequence: TGCGCCAGCAGCAAAGGCAGGGGGCCCGGTTGGGAGACCCAGTACTTC. Amino acids: CASSKGRGPGWETQYF.

The V gene is TRBV15, the J gene TRBJ2-1; the D call may be TRBD1 or TRBD2 (7 bases each). CDR1 and CDR2 from the germline V gene are LNHNV and YYDKDF (reference sequence). There are 14 residues in the CDR3. Trimming took 6 bases from V and 5 from J, leaving 14 bases between them. The CDR3, as DNA: TGTGCCACCAGTCCAGGGGGGGAAGACAATGAGCAGTTCTTC. Its protein product is CATSPGGEDNEQFF.